This is a list of T cell receptor beta chains from one sample in a study of blood T cell repertoires in COVID-19. The protocol was immunoSEQ multiplex PCR, while the TCRdb copy is restricted to in-frame clones and leaves out a portion. The top ten hold around 1% of the sample, which has approximately 93,000 clones, more than 75% seen once. Input material: peripheral blood. Receptors were obtained from a human donor in a cohort sampled during active COVID-19. Both conserved end residues are part of each CDR3. The order of the fields is clone size, D gene, J gene, V gene, CDR3 DNA, CDR3 protein. D genes are given only for firm matches. Only part of the rows carry a size: once, few, many, or a class if the clone is expanded.

-	-	TRBJ1-3	TRBV25-1	TGTGCCAGCGGGCCCAGGGGCTCTGGAAACACCATATATTTT	CASGPRGSGNTIYF
-	TRBD2	TRBJ2-3	TRBV7-9	TGTGCCAGCAGCTTTGGGACTAGATCCCTCACAGATACGCAGTATTTT	CASSFGTRSLTDTQYF
-	-	TRBJ2-3	TRBV28	TGTGCCAGCAGTTTACCTAGAAGGGGGCAGTATTTT	CASSLPRRGQYF
once	TRBD1	TRBJ2-7	TRBV28	TGTGCCAGCAGTACTAACCGGGACAGCCTCTACGAGCAGTACTTC	CASSTNRDSLYEQYF
-	-	TRBJ2-5	TRBV7-3	TGTGCCAGCCATATGAGGGTCCCCCAAGAGACCCAGTACTTC	CASHMRVPQETQYF
-	-	TRBJ1-1	TRBV19	TGTGCCAGTAGTCAGGGGCCCAACCCCCTTAAGAACACTGAAGCTTTCTTT	CASSQGPNPLKNTEAFF
-	-	TRBJ1-6	TRBV7-8	TGTGCCAGCAGCTTCCAGGGGAGCTCCTATAATTCACCCCTCCACTTT	CASSFQGSSYNSPLHF
few	-	TRBJ2-7	TRBV7-9	TGTGCCAGCAGCTTAGAAGAGGGAATGACCCACGAGCAGTACTTC	CASSLEEGMTHEQYF
-	-	TRBJ1-1	TRBV28	TGTGCCAGCAGTTTGCGGGGGAACACTGAAGCTTTCTTT	CASSLRGNTEAFF
-	TRBD2	TRBJ2-1	TRBV7-6	TGTGCCAGCAGCAGGACTAGCGGGAGCTCCTACAATGAGCAGTTCTTC	CASSRTSGSSYNEQFF
-	TRBD2	TRBJ2-1	TRBV6-1	TGTGCCAGCAGTGAAAGCAAGCGGGAGGCCGACAATGAGCAGTTCTTC	CASSESKREADNEQFF
few	-	TRBJ1-3	TRBV7-6	TGTGCCAGCAGCTTTTTACTAGGCTCTGGAAACACCATATATTTT	CASSFLLGSGNTIYF
-	-	TRBJ2-7	TRBV28	TGTGCCAGCAATGGCAGAACCTACGAGCAGTACTTC	CASNGRTYEQYF
-	-	TRBJ2-5	TRBV28	TGTGCCAGCAGTTTACTCTCCGGGACTCCTCGAGGGGAGACCCAGTACTTC	CASSLLSGTPRGETQYF
-	TRBD1	TRBJ2-7	TRBV3-1/TRBV3-2	TGTGCCAGCAGTCCGGGACAGGGTATCTACGAGCAGTACTTC	CASSPGQGIYEQYF
-	TRBD2	TRBJ2-1	TRBV7-8	TGTGCCAGCAGCTTAGCGCTAGTAGCGGGAGTCTACAATGAGCAGTTCTTC	CASSLALVAGVYNEQFF
-	-	TRBJ2-1	TRBV1	TGCACCAGCAGCCAAGAGCTAGATAGCGTCAGCTCCTACAATGAGCAGTTCTTC	CTSSQELDSVSSYNEQFF
few	TRBD2	TRBJ2-3	TRBV6-1	TGTGCCAGCAGTGAAGGGTGGACTAGCGGGAGAGGCACAGATACGCAGTATTTT	CASSEGWTSGRGTDTQYF
-	-	TRBJ1-6	TRBV4-2	TGTGCCAGCAGCCAAGATATGGCGGGTTATAATTCACCCCTCCACTTT	CASSQDMAGYNSPLHF
-	-	TRBJ1-1	TRBV5-6	TGTGCCAGCAGCTTGCGGGAGACCCCAGCTTTCTTT	CASSLRETPAFF
-	-	TRBJ2-1	TRBV5-1	TGCGCCAGCAGCCTGGAGGACAGAGGCTACAATGAGCAGTTCTTC	CASSLEDRGYNEQFF
-	TRBD2	TRBJ2-1	TRBV7-2	TGTGCCAGCAGCCCTGGGGGACTAGGAGGAGATGAGCAGTTCTTC	CASSPGGLGGDEQFF
-	-	TRBJ1-5	TRBV28	TGTGCCAGCGGACGGGGAGGCAATCAGCCCCAGCATTTT	CASGRGGNQPQHF
-	-	TRBJ1-3	TRBV9	TGTGCCAGCACCCCCGGCGGGGGTGATGGAAACACCATATATTTT	CASTPGGGDGNTIYF
-	-	TRBJ1-1	TRBV19	TGTGCCAGTAGCCCACTCGCGGAGCACACTGAAGCTTTCTTT	CASSPLAEHTEAFF
-	-	TRBJ1-4	TRBV2	TGTGCCAGCAGCGGGCCGAGGGTGACGGAAAAACTGTTTTTT	CASSGPRVTEKLFF
-	TRBD2	TRBJ2-1	TRBV10-1	TGCGCCAGCAGTGATCAAGCGGGAGGGCCTCTCAATGAGCAGTTCTTC	CASSDQAGGPLNEQFF
few	-	TRBJ2-5	TRBV6-5	TGTGCCAGCAGTTTTAGCTATCAAGAGACCCAGTACTTC	CASSFSYQETQYF